Listed below are T cell receptor beta chains from one sample, sequenced in a study of beta chain features in type 1 diabetes. The repertoire was sequenced with immunoSEQ multiplex PCR; TCRdb's copy has only in-frame clones and lacks some. The table includes 300,000 to 400,000 clones, over 8.5% detected once. The sample was central memory CD4+ T cells from blood. The receptors come from a young man with type 1 diabetes. Both conserved end residues are part of each CDR3. Fields, in order: clone size, V gene, J gene, D gene, CDR3 protein, CDR3 DNA. D genes are given only for firm matches. Size is stated for part of the rows, as once, few or many counts, or as a class when the clone is expanded.

>-|TRBV6-1|TRBJ1-2|-
CASSEDVQQVPNYGYTF
TGTGCCAGCAGTGAAGATGTTCAACAGGTCCCTAACTATGGCTACACCTTC
>few|TRBV10-3|TRBJ2-1|TRBD2
CAISESTLAGTNEQFF
TGTGCCATCAGTGAGTCGACCCTAGCGGGAACCAATGAGCAGTTCTTC
>few|TRBV29-1|TRBJ2-1|-
CSASGNYNEQFF
TGCAGCGCTTCAGGGAACTACAATGAGCAGTTCTTC
>many|TRBV28|TRBJ2-1|TRBD2
CASLGRVAGVQDEQFF
TGTGCCAGCTTGGGGAGGGTAGCGGGAGTTCAAGATGAGCAGTTCTTC
>-|TRBV2|TRBJ2-3|-
CASSDPGRADEDTQYF
TGTGCCAGCAGTGACCCAGGAAGGGCGGATGAAGATACGCAGTATTTT
>-|TRBV28|TRBJ1-1|-
CASSTGGLRGTEAFF
TGTGCCAGCAGTACCGGCGGGCTTAGGGGCACTGAAGCTTTCTTT
>once|TRBV6-6|TRBJ2-7|-
CASRTRGLEQYF
TGTGCCAGCAGGACTAGGGGGCTCGAGCAGTACTTC
>-|TRBV5-1|TRBJ2-3|-
CASSLGFDTQYF
TGCGCCAGCAGCTTAGGGTTCGATACGCAGTATTTT
>few|TRBV29-1|TRBJ2-1|TRBD2
CSVVCPSGRVANEQFF
TGCAGCGTTGTGTGTCCTAGCGGGAGGGTCGCCAATGAGCAGTTCTTC
>few|TRBV6-6|TRBJ2-1|TRBD1
CASSTTGGFVNEQFF
TGTGCCAGCAGTACGACAGGGGGCTTTGTAAATGAGCAGTTCTTC
>few|TRBV2|TRBJ2-2|TRBD1
CASGEQGAGTGELFF
TGTGCCAGCGGAGAACAGGGGGCGGGCACCGGGGAGCTGTTTTTT
>few|TRBV2|TRBJ2-3|TRBD1
CASSFQGVGGDTQYF
TGTGCCAGCAGTTTTCAGGGGGTCGGTGGAGATACGCAGTATTTT
>few|TRBV5-6|TRBJ1-3|-
CASSLDDAGNTIYF
TGTGCCAGCAGCTTGGACGACGCCGGAAACACCATATATTTT
>-|TRBV7-6|TRBJ2-7|TRBD1
CASSVTGELTYEQYF
TGTGCCAGCAGCGTAACAGGGGAACTCACCTACGAGCAGTACTTC
>few|TRBV11-2|TRBJ2-5|TRBD2
CASSLPTSGAETQYF
TGTGCCAGCAGCCTCCCCACTAGCGGGGCGGAGACCCAGTACTTC
>-|TRBV5-1|TRBJ2-7|-
CASSWAGSGDEQYF
TGCGCCAGCAGCTGGGCCGGGTCCGGTGACGAGCAGTACTTC
>many|TRBV7-8|TRBJ2-5|TRBD2
CASSPAGTSGRETQYF
TGTGCCAGCAGCCCCGCCGGGACTAGCGGGAGGGAGACCCAGTACTTC
>few|TRBV10-3|TRBJ2-7|-
CAINEALIYEQYF
TGTGCCATCAACGAGGCCCTGATTTACGAGCAGTACTTC
>few|TRBV2|TRBJ1-2|-
CASTGDTWGYGYTF
TGTGCCAGCACCGGGGATACATGGGGCTATGGCTACACCTTC
>once|TRBV7-2|TRBJ2-7|-
CASSPRDWFSYEQYF
TGTGCCAGCAGCCCCCGGGACTGGTTCAGCTACGAGCAGTACTTC
>-|TRBV7-2|TRBJ2-7|-
CASSLDIGASAYEQYF
TGTGCCAGCAGCTTAGATATAGGGGCTAGCGCCTACGAGCAGTACTTC
>few|TRBV7-8|TRBJ2-3|-
CASSYYSGGGLNTDTQYF
TGTGCCAGCAGCTACTATAGCGGAGGGGGGTTGAACACAGATACGCAGTATTTT
>many|TRBV5-1|TRBJ2-3|-
CASSLQAGTGTDTQYF
TGCGCCAGCAGCTTGCAGGCAGGGACGGGAACAGATACGCAGTATTTT
>few|TRBV5-1|TRBJ2-5|-
CASSLGAEETQYF
TGCGCCAGCAGCTTGGGAGCCGAAGAGACCCAGTACTTC
>-|TRBV2|TRBJ2-7|TRBD1
CASSERQGAHEQYF
TGTGCCAGCAGTGAACGGCAGGGGGCCCACGAGCAGTACTTC
>few|TRBV28|TRBJ1-5|-
CASSSQRWGSNQPQHF
TGTGCCAGCAGTTCCCAGAGGTGGGGTAGCAATCAGCCCCAGCATTTT
>many|TRBV19|TRBJ1-2|-
CASSPSYNYGYTF
TGTGCCAGTAGCCCTTCGTACAACTATGGCTACACCTTC
>few|TRBV13|TRBJ2-2|-
CASSSSRTIGGELFF
TGTGCCAGCAGCTCCTCCCGGACTATTGGCGGGGAGCTGTTTTTT
>many|TRBV28|TRBJ1-2|TRBD1
CASSISQGSYGYTF
TGTGCCAGCAGTATCTCACAGGGGAGCTATGGCTACACCTTC
>few|TRBV18|TRBJ2-5|TRBD2
CASSPSWGGGGETQYF
TGTGCCAGCTCACCCTCCTGGGGGGGAGGAGGAGAGACCCAGTACTTC
>many|TRBV4-3|TRBJ1-4|TRBD1
CASSERSRRGFVNEKLFF
TGCGCCAGCAGCGAAAGATCGCGCAGGGGGTTCGTAAATGAAAAACTGTTTTTT
>-|TRBV5-1|TRBJ1-2|-
CASSSGAGSHYGYTF
TGCGCCAGCAGCTCGGGAGCCGGGTCCCACTATGGCTACACCTTC
>few|TRBV27|TRBJ2-1|-
CASSLDIVPNEQFF
TGTGCCAGCAGTTTAGACATCGTACCGAATGAGCAGTTCTTC
>-|TRBV5-4|TRBJ2-5|-
CASGRTKETQYF
TGTGCCAGCGGGCGGACGAAAGAGACCCAGTACTTC
>few|TRBV7-9|TRBJ2-2|-
CASRAGSGTGELLF
TGTGCCAGCAGGGCAGGGTCGGGCACCGGGGAGCTGCTTTTT
>few|TRBV6-1|TRBJ1-1|-
CASALGSGRNTEAFF
TGTGCCAGTGCCCTGGGTTCCGGGAGGAACACTGAAGCTTTCTTT
>-|TRBV7-9|TRBJ2-3|TRBD2
CASSGTSGWGDTQYF
TGTGCCAGCAGCGGGACTAGCGGGTGGGGAGATACGCAGTATTTT
>-|TRBV9|TRBJ2-1|-
CASSDLIGNEQFF
TGTGCCAGCAGCGACTTAATCGGCAATGAGCAGTTCTTC
>few|TRBV5-1|TRBJ2-7|-
CASSLQTGSYEQYF
TGCGCCAGCAGCTTGCAAACAGGCTCCTACGAGCAGTACTTC
>few|TRBV7-9|TRBJ2-3|-
CASSVRLRDTQYF
TGTGCCAGCAGCGTCCGACTCCGGGATACGCAGTATTTT
>few|TRBV9|TRBJ2-1|TRBD2
CASSVSHRGAGGTSGLGTNEQFF
TGTGCCAGCAGCGTATCCCACCGAGGGGCAGGTGGGACTAGCGGTCTAGGGACCAATGAGCAGTTCTTC
>few|TRBV19|TRBJ1-4|-
CASSPGPLLGGKLFF
TGTGCCAGTAGTCCGGGGCCGTTATTAGGTGGAAAACTGTTTTTT
>few|TRBV5-4|TRBJ1-4|-
CASSLAEVEKLFF
TGTGCCAGCAGCTTGGCCGAGGTAGAAAAACTGTTTTTT
>-|TRBV27|TRBJ2-6|-
CASSFRVGTGANVLTF
TGTGCCAGCAGCTTCCGAGTAGGAACTGGGGCCAACGTCCTGACTTTC
>few|TRBV6-5|TRBJ1-5|-
CASTMRGMGNQPQHF
TGTGCCAGCACCATGCGGGGTATGGGCAATCAGCCCCAGCATTTT
>-|TRBV4-2|TRBJ1-2|TRBD1
CASSQGRDSSYTF
TGTGCCAGCAGCCAAGGGCGGGACAGTAGCTACACCTTC
>-|TRBV5-5|TRBJ1-4|-
CASSLYQEKLFF
TGTGCCAGCAGCTTGTATCAGGAAAAACTGTTTTTT
>many|TRBV9|TRBJ2-3|-
CASSADRTTSGDTQYF
TGTGCCAGCAGCGCCGACCGAACTACTTCGGGAGATACGCAGTATTTT
>-|TRBV4-1|TRBJ1-2|-
CASSQGWGTEQDYTF
TGCGCCAGCAGCCAAGGGTGGGGGACGGAGCAAGACTACACCTTC
>few|TRBV7-8|TRBJ2-7|TRBD2
CASSPGLVRAEQYF
TGTGCCAGCAGCCCAGGACTAGTCCGGGCCGAGCAGTACTTC
>few|TRBV2|TRBJ1-4|-
CASSGRNIHSREKLFF
TGTGCCAGCAGTGGGAGAAACATCCATTCGCGAGAAAAACTGTTTTTT
>few|TRBV4-2|TRBJ2-5|-
CASSQDYRGRQETQYF
TGTGCCAGCAGCCAAGATTACCGGGGGAGGCAAGAGACCCAGTACTTC
>-|TRBV5-4|TRBJ2-5|-
CASRNRRGNQETQYF
TGTGCCAGCAGAAACCGAAGGGGAAACCAAGAGACCCAGTACTTC
>few|TRBV6-6|TRBJ2-5|-
CASKEPQETQYF
TGTGCCAGCAAGGAGCCACAAGAGACCCAGTACTTC